A single sample gave rise to the 21 T cell receptor beta chains below, sequenced in a study of shared clonotypes between healthy human individuals. Only in-frame clones appear in the TCRdb table, and some are missing; sequencing was by immunoSEQ multiplex PCR. The data contain approximately 2,300,000 clones, 85% to 95% of them seen just once; the ten biggest clones take up around 0.38%. Material: naive CD4+ T cells from PBMCs. Indicated subset: CD45RA+ positively selected. The receptors were gathered from a man between 18 and 29 years old in good health. Some clones in this sample may be carry-over from other donors' samples.

The chain is built from TRBV5-4 and TRBJ2-1, with TRBD2 identical over 13 bases. CDR1 is SGHNT and CDR2 is YYREEE in the germline V gene (reference sequence). This CDR3 comprises 17 residues. The V segment lost 2 bases and the J segment 5 bases; nucleotides outside the gene matches: 7. As DNA, the CDR3 is TGTGCCAGCAGCTTACCCCCGGGACTAGCGGGGAACAATGAGCAGTTCTTC. It specifies CASSLPPGLAGNNEQFF.

The rearrangement links TRBV18 to TRBJ2-2; D is uncertain. Deletions cut 2 bases from V and 0 bases from J, with 10 bases between. Germline values: CDR1 KGHSH, CDR2 LQKENI. This CDR3 is built from 16 residues. CDR3 in DNA: TGTGCCAGCTCACCAACGGCAGACCCGAACACCGGGGAGCTGTTTTTT. Translation gives CASSPTADPNTGELFF.

Remarks on this clone: The sample holds other DNA sequences that translate to the same CDR3. J is TRBJ2-3 and V is TRBV7-9; TRBD2 matches at 11 bases. Germline trimming cut 3 bases from V and 6 bases from J; bases unmatched to any gene: 2. Germline CDR1 SEHNR, CDR2 FQNEAQ (reference sequence). This CDR3 has 14 residues. CDR3 nucleotide sequence: TGTGCCAGCAGCTTGGGACTAGCGGCGGATACGCAGTATTTT. It translates to CASSLGLAADTQYF.

This chain links TRBV10-3 with TRBJ2-3; 9 bases are a match to TRBD1. CDR3 length: 14 amino acids. Trimming at V came to 7 bases and at J to 3 bases, leaving 5 bases not matched to a gene. The germline V gene has CDR1 ENHRY and CDR2 SYGVKD. The CDR3 protein is CAITRTGATDTQYF. CDR3 sequence (DNA): TGTGCCATCACCCGGACAGGGGCGACAGATACGCAGTATTTT.

The chain is built from TRBV5-4 and TRBJ2-7; the match to TRBD2 covers 13 bases. CDR1 is SGHNT and CDR2 is YYREEE in the germline V gene (reference sequence). The CDR3 sequence is 16 residues long. Trimming cost V 4 bases and J 6 bases; bases outside gene matches: 10. CDR3 in amino acids: CASSLGLAGAVREQYF. CDR3 sequence (DNA): TGTGCCAGCAGCCTCGGACTAGCGGGAGCGGTGCGCGAGCAGTACTTC.

This chain connects TRBV7-2 to TRBJ2-1, with 10 bases lining up with TRBD1. Per germline, CDR1 SGHTA and CDR2 FQGNSA. J gave up 4 bases and V 6 bases, and 6 bases lay outside the gene matches. CDR3 size: 15 residues. Here the CDR3 DNA reads TGTGCCAGCAGGAGGGGACAGGGGTATTACAATGAGCAGTTCTTC. Amino acids: CASRRGQGYYNEQFF.

The chain carries TRBV27 and TRBJ1-6, with D possibly matching TRBD1 (6 bases). The V gene lost 2 bases and the J gene lost 7 bases, with 9 bases spanning the gap. The CDR3 extends over 14 amino acids. CDR1 is MNHEY, CDR2 SMNVEV, per germline (reference sequence). CDR3 coding DNA: TGTGCCAGCAGTTTAAGGACAGCAAATTCACCCCTCCACTTT. It translates to CASSLRTANSPLHF.

The rearrangement joins TRBV7-9 to TRBJ2-7; the D is unclear. Looked up from germline, CDR1 is SEHNR and CDR2 is FQNEAQ (reference sequence). CDR3 length: 15 residues. Trimming pared 5 bases from V and 5 bases from J, leaving 19 bases between. CDR3 nucleotides: TGTGCCAGCAGCCCGCCACGGCCATCGTTCGACGAGCAGTACTTC. Translation gives CASSPPRPSFDEQYF.

This clone was seen only once. The rearrangement joins TRBV5-1 to TRBJ2-5; TRBD2 agrees at 9 bases. Germline assignment: CDR1 SGHRS and CDR2 YFSETQ. The CDR3 is 17 amino acids. J gave up 5 bases and V 4 bases, and 15 bases lay outside the gene matches. CDR3 residues: CASSPTSGTTRWETQYF. The CDR3 nucleotides are TGCGCCAGCAGCCCGACTAGCGGTACCACCAGATGGGAGACCCAGTACTTC. Variable domain in full (rest from reference TRBV5-1 and TRBJ2-5): KAGVTQTPRYLIKTRGQQVTLSCSPISGHRSVSWYQQTPGQGLQFLFEYFSETQRNKGNFPGRFSGRQFSNSRSEMNVSTLELGDSALYLCASSPTSGTTRWETQYFGPGTRLLVL.

V and J are TRBV10-3 and TRBJ1-5; TRBD1 agrees at 7 bases. V lost 9 bases, J lost 5 bases, and 10 bases stayed unmatched. The germline V gene encodes CDR1 ENHRY and CDR2 SYGVKD. The CDR3 is 14 residues long. CDR3 region: CAIQKDREDQPQHF. In DNA form, the CDR3 reads TGTGCCATACAAAAAGACAGGGAGGATCAGCCCCAGCATTTT.

To note about this clone: Additional DNA sequences in this sample encode the identical CDR3. The chain uses TRBV5-1 and TRBJ1-5, with D unclear. The CDR3 covers 15 residues. In germline, CDR1 is SGHRS, CDR2 YFSETQ. Trimming stripped 0 bases from V and 0 bases from J, with 7 bases between. CDR3 residues: CASSLEPTSNQPQHF. The CDR3 nucleotides read TGCGCCAGCAGCTTGGAGCCAACTAGCAATCAGCCCCAGCATTTT.

The V gene is TRBV28, the J gene TRBJ2-3; 13 positions agree with TRBD2. Per germline, CDR1 MDHEN and CDR2 SYDVKM. The CDR3 runs to 16 residues. The junction had 5 bases not matched to a gene; V was cut back by 6 bases and J by 2 bases. CDR3 nucleotide sequence: TGTGCCAGCAGCCAGGGACTAGCGGGAACCACAGATACGCAGTATTTT. Protein product: CASSQGLAGTTDTQYF. The variable domain in full, completed from reference TRBV28 and TRBJ2-3, reads DVKVTQSSRYLVKRTGEKVFLECVQDMDHENMFWYRQDPGLGLRLIYFSYDVKMKEKGDIPEGYSVSREKKERFSLILESASTNQTSMYLCASSQGLAGTTDTQYFGPGTRLTVL.

The chain carries TRBV7-8 and TRBJ2-3, with 8 bases aligning to TRBD2. CDR1 is SGHVS, CDR2 FQNEAQ, per germline. After removal of 4 bases from V and 3 bases from J, the junction contained 9 bases not matched to a gene. This CDR3 has 16 residues. CDR3 loop: CASSSLAGRATDTQYF. The DNA for the CDR3 is TGTGCCAGCAGCTCCCTCGCCGGGAGGGCAACAGATACGCAGTATTTT.

J is TRBJ2-2 and V is TRBV7-3, with a possible D match to TRBD2 (6 bases). The CDR3 runs to 14 residues. The germline V and J ends were trimmed by 5 bases and 1 base, with 8 bases remaining between them. Per the germline V gene, CDR1 is SGHTA and CDR2 is FQGTGA. CDR3 coding DNA: TGTGCCAGCAGCCCGGGACTGAACACCGGGGAGCTGTTTTTT. It codes for CASSPGLNTGELFF.

The genes are TRBV6-1 and TRBJ2-2, with D hard to call. The CDR3 is 14 amino acids. The V end lost 4 bases, the J end lost 1 base, and 7 bases lay between the germline ends. CDR1 MNHNS and CDR2 SASEGT come from the germline V gene. CDR3 DNA: TGTGCCAGCAGTGGTTTACGGAACACCGGGGAGCTGTTTTTT. It codes for CASSGLRNTGELFF.

This clone was recorded once. The chain links TRBV5-6 to TRBJ1-1; perhaps TRBD1 as D (5 bases). The CDR3 is 14 residues long. Deletions cut 0 bases from V and 3 bases from J, with 9 bases between. The germline V gene has CDR1 SGHDT and CDR2 YYEEEE. The CDR3, as DNA: TGTGCCAGCAGCTTGGAGAGGGACTACACTGAAGCTTTCTTT. It codes for CASSLERDYTEAFF.

This chain links TRBV5-4 with TRBJ2-2, with D possibly being TRBD2 (6 bases). Germline CDR1 is SGHNT and CDR2 is YYREEE (reference sequence). The CDR3 is 13 residues long. The V end was cut by 4 bases, the J end by 11 bases, with 15 bases between. CDR3 sequence reads: CASSPWGVFELFF. In nucleotides, the CDR3 is TGTGCCAGCAGCCCCTGGGGGGTTTTCGAGCTGTTTTTT. The entire variable domain, with the rest obtained from reference TRBV5-4 and TRBJ2-2, is as follows: ETGVTQSPTHLIKTRGQQVTLRCSSQSGHNTVSWYQQALGQGPQFIFQYYREEENGRGNFPPRFSGLQFPNYSSELNVNALELDDSALYLCASSPWGVFELFFGEGSRLTVL.

The gene calls are TRBV29-1 and TRBJ2-1; the match to TRBD2 covers 12 bases. The CDR3 runs 16 residues. With V trimmed by 5 bases and J by 6 bases, 11 bases remained unmatched. Germline CDR1 and CDR2: SQVTM and ANQGSEA. The CDR3 loop is CSVLRTSGMASNEQFF. The CDR3 bases are TGCAGCGTTCTACGGACTAGCGGGATGGCTAGCAATGAGCAGTTCTTC.

The gene calls are TRBV7-8 and TRBJ1-5; no clear D. The germline V gene has CDR1 SGHVS and CDR2 FQNEAQ. The CDR3 spans 16 residues. Trimming took off 1 base at V and 4 bases at J, with 14 bases between the two ends. The CDR3 loop is CASSLENRNRNQPQHF. CDR3 in DNA: TGTGCCAGCAGCTTAGAGAATCGAAACAGAAATCAGCCCCAGCATTTT.

This clone was recorded only once. The rearrangement joins TRBV7-2 to TRBJ2-1; maybe TRBD2 (6 bases). This CDR3 spans 18 amino acids. CDR1 is SGHTA, CDR2 FQGNSA, per germline. V lost 0 bases and J lost 7, with 22 bases in between. In nucleotides, the CDR3 is TGTGCCAGCAGCTTAGCGCTCGTGGGTCCGCGGGATGGGAATGAGCAGTTCTTC. It encodes CASSLALVGPRDGNEQFF.

This clone was observed once. Other DNA sequences in this specimen translate into the identical CDR3. The V and J genes are TRBV11-3 and TRBJ2-3; 11 nucleotides line up with TRBD2. The J segment lost 0 bases and the V segment lost 4 bases, leaving 3 bases of the junction unmatched. CDR1 and CDR2 from the germline V gene are SGHNT and YENEEA. The CDR3 extends over 16 amino acids. CDR3 in amino acids: CASSSGTSGSTDTQYF. The DNA of the CDR3 is TGTGCCAGCAGCTCCGGGACTAGCGGAAGCACAGATACGCAGTATTTT.